This entry lists 20 T cell receptor beta chains sequenced from one sample in a study of early T cells in non-severe SARS-CoV-2 infection. TCRdb used MiXCR to reprocess the 5' RACE reads, holding one entry per CDR3 protein. The data contain tens of thousands of distinct CDR3 sequences, more than 9% of them singletons. The specimen sequenced was whole blood. All receptors derive from an adult who was a healthcare worker with PCR-confirmed SARS-CoV-2 infection or an uninfected control (not recorded which).

The J gene is TRBJ2-3, the V gene TRBV7-6, with TRBD1 as a possible D gene (6 bases). Germline CDR1 reads SGHVS; CDR2 reads FNYEAQ. CDR3 length: 14 residues. Trimming took off 5 bases at V and 3 bases at J, with 12 bases between the two ends. In DNA form, the CDR3 reads TGTGCCAGCAGCCTCAGAGGGGGAACAGATACGCAGTATTTT. Amino acid sequence: CASSLRGGTDTQYF.

This clonotype was observed at least ten times. This sequence joins TRBV29-1 and TRBJ2-5, with a possible D match to TRBD1 (5 bases). Germline lookup yields CDR1 SQVTM and CDR2 ANQGSEA. The CDR3 consists of 12 residues. V was trimmed by 4 bases and J by 1 base, leaving 7 bases between them. Here the CDR3 reads CSVGRGQETQYF. In DNA, the CDR3 is TGCAGCGTTGGTAGGGGCCAAGAGACCCAGTACTTC.

In this sample, this clonotype turned up a few times. A read error may produce the germline difference seen at one junction end. The chain uses TRBV7-2 and TRBJ1-3; the match to TRBD1 covers 8 bases. Germline CDR1 reads SGHTA; CDR2 reads FQGNSA. CDR3 length equals 15 residues. The DNA for the CDR3 is TGTGCCAGCAGCCGGGACAGGAATTCTGAAAACACCATATATTTT. As protein: CASSRDRNSENTIYF.

The genes are TRBV6-6 and TRBJ1-5; the D gene is possibly TRBD1 (6 bases). V gave up 2 bases and J gave up 6 bases, with 17 bases separating them. Germline V gene sequence: CDR1 MNHNY, CDR2 SVGAGI (reference sequence). There are 16 residues in the CDR3. This CDR3 is CASSYVQGTGTQPQHF. The CDR3 nucleotides read TGTGCCAGCAGTTACGTCCAGGGGACGGGCACTCAGCCCCAGCATTTT.

This clonotype was found many times. V usage is TRBV29-1 and J usage is TRBJ2-2; 11 bases map to TRBD2. CDR1 and CDR2 (germline): SQVTM, ANQGSEA. V lost 1 base, J lost 3 bases, and 13 bases stayed unmatched. CDR3 length equals 19 residues. CDR3 sequence reads: CSVEVSLAGDGWYTGELFF. CDR3 nucleotide sequence: TGCAGCGTTGAAGTTTCACTAGCGGGAGATGGTTGGTACACCGGGGAGCTGTTTTTT.

V usage is TRBV29-1 and J usage is TRBJ2-3; D ambiguous. Germline-derived CDR1 and CDR2 are SQVTM and ANQGSEA. V was clipped by 6 bases and J by 5 bases, with 15 bases between them. The CDR3 length is 13 residues. The CDR3 protein is CSVALWQRDTQYF. The CDR3 DNA is TGCAGCGTGGCCTTGTGGCAGCGAGATACGCAGTATTTT.

This clonotype was counted ten times or more. The CDR3 spells CSVGTSSYEQYF. DNA for the CDR3: TGCAGCGTTGGGACGAGCTCCTACGAGCAGTACTTC. V and J are TRBV29-1 and TRBJ2-7; unclear D gene. Trimming pared 4 bases from V and 0 bases from J, leaving 7 bases between. CDR3 size: 12 residues. Germline CDR1 reads SQVTM; CDR2 reads ANQGSEA.

This clonotype was counted between two and nine times. The chain recombines TRBV7-9 with TRBJ2-7, with a possible D match to TRBD1 (6 bases). There are 13 residues in the CDR3. Looked up from germline, CDR1 is SEHNR and CDR2 is FQNEAQ (reference sequence). The ends were cut back, 5 bases at V and 7 bases at J, with 15 bases in the middle. The CDR3 spells CASSRTGSGEQYF. CDR3 nucleotide sequence: TGTGCCAGCAGCCGAACAGGGTCGGGTGAGCAGTACTTC.

The V and J genes are TRBV3-1 and TRBJ2-2; TRBD1 or TRBD2 may be the D gene (5 bases each). This CDR3 region has 16 residues. CDR1 and CDR2 from the germline V gene are LGHDT and YNNKEL (reference sequence). V was shortened by 4 bases and J by 4 bases, with 16 bases between the two germline ends. CDR3 region: CASSPSGTAGTGELFF. Written as DNA, the CDR3 is TGTGCCAGCAGCCCTTCCGGGACCGCGGGCACCGGGGAGCTGTTTTTT.

This clonotype was seen a few times. This chain uses TRBV27 with TRBJ2-2; no firm D call. This CDR3 is built from 14 residues. V lost 3 bases and J 4 bases, leaving 9 bases between the germline ends. Germline V CDR1 and CDR2: MNHEY, SMNVEV (reference sequence). In DNA, the CDR3 is TGTGCCAGCAGTTTGGCAGCATCCACCGGGGAGCTGTTTTTT. It encodes CASSLAASTGELFF.

The chain links TRBV5-1 to TRBJ2-3, with TRBD2 identical over 10 bases. J gave up 4 bases and V 4 bases, and 3 bases lay outside the gene matches. The CDR3 consists of 14 residues. Germline V gene data show CDR1 as SGHRS and CDR2 as YFSETQ. CDR3 amino acids: CASSVLAGADTQYF. CDR3 nucleotides: TGCGCCAGCAGCGTTCTAGCGGGAGCAGATACGCAGTATTTT.

The table lists this clonotype with a count of one. At one boundary the junction diverges from the germline segment, which might be a read error. J is TRBJ2-1 and V is TRBV6-5; D is perhaps TRBD2 (5 bases). Germline CDR1 and CDR2: MNHEY and SVGAGI. The CDR3 extends over 14 amino acids. In nucleotides, the CDR3 is TGTGCCATCAGTTACTCCATACTAGTGAATGAGCAGTTCTTC. This gives the protein CAISYSILVNEQFF.

This clonotype was recorded at least ten times. The chain joins TRBV12-3 or TRBV12-4 to TRBJ2-7; 9 bases are a match to TRBD1. The CDR3 runs 17 residues. The V gene end was trimmed by 4 bases and the J gene end by 1 base; junction bases not matched to a gene: 11. CDR3: CASSYQTRDRVSYEQYF. Here the CDR3 DNA reads TGTGCCAGCAGTTATCAGACACGGGACAGGGTTTCCTACGAGCAGTACTTC.

This clonotype has a handful of counts. This rearrangement joins TRBV29-1 to TRBJ1-4, with a tentative D call TRBD1 (6 bases). The CDR3 runs to 12 residues. The germline V gene encodes CDR1 SQVTM and CDR2 ANQGSEA. Between the trimmed V and J ends, which lost 7 bases and 6 bases, there was a span of 12 bases. Written as DNA, the CDR3 is TGCAGCGCCTTCAGACAGGATGAAAAACTGTTTTTT. It is translated as CSAFRQDEKLFF.

CDR3 loop: CASSLLAGSYNEQFF. The CDR3 nucleotides read TGTGCCAGCAGCTTACTAGCGGGATCCTACAATGAGCAGTTCTTC. V is TRBV7-3 and J is TRBJ2-1; 9 bases align to TRBD2. Germline V gene data show CDR1 as SGHTA and CDR2 as FQGTGA. The length of the CDR3 is 15 residues. The V gene end was trimmed by 2 bases and the J gene end by 1 base; junction bases not matched to a gene: 0.

This chain joins TRBV11-2 and TRBJ2-1, with 8 bases matching TRBD2. V shed 3 bases and J 2 bases; nucleotides not matched to a gene: 6. The V gene's germline CDR1 is SGHAT and CDR2 FQNNGV. The CDR3 consists of 16 residues. DNA for the CDR3: TGTGCCAGCAGCTTGGGAGCGGGAGATACCTACAATGAGCAGTTCTTC. Its protein product is CASSLGAGDTYNEQFF.

This clonotype appeared a few times. The chain employs TRBV19 and TRBJ1-5, with 11 positions matching TRBD1. The length of the CDR3 is 15 residues. V lost 3 bases and J lost 6; bases outside the gene matches: 4. Germline V gene sequence: CDR1 LNHDA, CDR2 SQIVND (reference sequence). For the CDR3, the DNA is TGTGCCAGTAGTATTATGGGACAGGGGGTTCAGCCCCAGCATTTT. It is translated as CASSIMGQGVQPQHF.

The genes are TRBV30 and TRBJ2-7; 9 bases align to TRBD2. Germline assignment: CDR1 GTSNPN and CDR2 SVGIG (reference sequence). The CDR3 consists of 13 residues. The V segment lost 4 bases and the J segment 5 bases; nucleotides outside the gene matches: 6. The CDR3 sequence is CAWKGGRVNEQYF. The DNA for the CDR3 is TGTGCCTGGAAAGGCGGGAGGGTGAACGAGCAGTACTTC.

The J gene is TRBJ1-2, the V gene TRBV5-1; TRBD1 matches 8 bases. Per germline, CDR1 SGHRS and CDR2 YFSETQ. The CDR3 is made up of 14 amino acids. V shed 6 bases, J shed 0 bases, and the junction held 4 bases outside the gene matches. This CDR3 reads CASKGQGTNYGYTF. The CDR3 nucleotides are TGCGCCAGCAAAGGACAGGGCACTAACTATGGCTACACCTTC.

This clonotype was counted a few times. This sequence joins TRBV27 and TRBJ1-6, with 7 bases aligning to TRBD1. This CDR3 has 15 amino acids. Per the germline V gene, CDR1 is MNHEY and CDR2 is SMNVEV (reference sequence). The J segment lost 8 bases and the V segment lost 2 bases, leaving 6 bases of the junction unmatched. CDR3 sequence reads: CASSLGTVPDSPLHF. Here the CDR3 DNA reads TGTGCCAGCAGTTTAGGGACAGTTCCGGATTCACCCCTCCACTTT.